The source of this T cell receptor (beta chain) is a study of blood T cell repertoires in COVID-19. Overall study: COVID-19 samples, acute and convalescent, were from the United States, Italy and Spain. From T cells, B-cell-depleted T cells, or PBMCs came the material, which was cDNA or gDNA.

While infection was still active, Seattle patients were enrolled and then followed longitudinally. TCRdb's copy holds only in-frame clones and misses some; the assay was immunoSEQ multiplex PCR. This sample has over 100,000 clones, with around 88% found just once. This TCR derives from a man aged 55 to 70 with COVID-19, enrolled during active disease. The source material was peripheral blood.

Here the CDR3 reads CASSLGGGNTDTQYF. CDR3 DNA sequence: TGTGCCAGCAGCTTAGGCGGGGGGAACACAGATACGCAGTATTTT. The rearrangement links TRBV11-3 to TRBJ2-3; TRBD2 agrees at 8 bases. The CDR3 loop spans 15 amino acids. Losses at the gene ends were 1 base for V and 2 bases for J; bases not matched to a gene: 2. From germline, CDR1 is SGHNT and CDR2 YENEEA.